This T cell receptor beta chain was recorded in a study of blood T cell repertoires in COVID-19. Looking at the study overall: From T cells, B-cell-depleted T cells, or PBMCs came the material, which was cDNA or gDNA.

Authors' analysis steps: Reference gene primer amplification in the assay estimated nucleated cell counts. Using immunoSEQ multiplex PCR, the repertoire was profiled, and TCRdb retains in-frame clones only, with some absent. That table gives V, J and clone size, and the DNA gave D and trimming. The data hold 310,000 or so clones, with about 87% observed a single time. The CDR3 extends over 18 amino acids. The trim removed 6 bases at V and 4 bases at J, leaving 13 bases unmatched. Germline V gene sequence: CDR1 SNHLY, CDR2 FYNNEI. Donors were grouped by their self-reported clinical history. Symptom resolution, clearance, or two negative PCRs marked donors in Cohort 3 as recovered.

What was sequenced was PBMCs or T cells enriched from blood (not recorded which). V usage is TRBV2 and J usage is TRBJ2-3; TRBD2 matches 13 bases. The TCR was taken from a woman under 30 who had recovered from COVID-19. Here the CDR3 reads CASSPGLAGEGGADTQYF. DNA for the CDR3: TGTGCCAGCAGCCCCGGACTAGCGGGAGAGGGAGGCGCAGATACGCAGTATTTT.